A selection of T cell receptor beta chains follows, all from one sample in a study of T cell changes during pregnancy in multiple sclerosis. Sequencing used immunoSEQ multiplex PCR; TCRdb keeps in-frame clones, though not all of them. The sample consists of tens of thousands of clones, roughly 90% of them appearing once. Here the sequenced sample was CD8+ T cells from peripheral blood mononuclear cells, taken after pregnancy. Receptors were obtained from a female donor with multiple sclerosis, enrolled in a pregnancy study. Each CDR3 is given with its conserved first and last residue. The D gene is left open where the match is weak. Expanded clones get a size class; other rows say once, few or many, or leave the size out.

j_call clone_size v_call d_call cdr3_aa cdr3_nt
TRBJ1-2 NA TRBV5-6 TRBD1 CASSLLGQGYVGYGYTF TGTGCCAGCAGCCTCCTGGGACAGGGGTACGTGGGCTATGGCTACACCTTC
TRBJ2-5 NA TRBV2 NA CASSSYRVETQYF TGTGCCAGCAGTTCATACAGGGTTGAGACCCAGTACTTC
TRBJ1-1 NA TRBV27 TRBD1 CASSYSQGGTEAFF TGTGCCAGCAGTTATTCTCAGGGGGGCACTGAAGCTTTCTTT
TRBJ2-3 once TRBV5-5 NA CASSLGGMSGSTDTQYF TGTGCCAGCAGCTTGGGGGGTATGAGCGGGAGCACAGATACGCAGTATTTT
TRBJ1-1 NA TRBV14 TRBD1 CASNGDSYTEAFF TGTGCCAGCAACGGGGACAGCTACACTGAAGCTTTCTTT
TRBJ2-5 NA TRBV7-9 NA CASSLVLRQETQYF TGTGCCAGCAGCTTAGTCCTCAGACAAGAGACCCAGTACTTC
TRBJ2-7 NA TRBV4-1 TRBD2 CASSQGLAGYEQYF TGCGCCAGCAGCCAGGGACTAGCGGGATACGAGCAGTACTTC
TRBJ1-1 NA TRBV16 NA CASSQSTGATEAFF TGTGCCAGCAGCCAATCAACTGGGGCAACTGAAGCTTTCTTT
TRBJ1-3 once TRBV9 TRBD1 CASSYPTGGGNTIYF TGTGCCAGCAGCTATCCGACAGGGGGTGGAAACACCATATATTTT
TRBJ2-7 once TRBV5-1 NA CASSLDTGWDEQYF TGCGCCAGCAGCTTGGATACAGGGTGGGACGAGCAGTACTTC
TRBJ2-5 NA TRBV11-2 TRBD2 CASSFGGEGTQYF TGTGCCAGCAGCTTCGGAGGGGAGGGGACCCAGTACTTC
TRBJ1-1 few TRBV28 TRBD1 CASGEGDREVTEAFF TGTGCCAGCGGAGAGGGGGACAGGGAGGTCACTGAAGCTTTCTTT
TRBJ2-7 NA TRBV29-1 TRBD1 CSVGQGEYEQYF TGCAGCGTTGGACAGGGGGAGTACGAGCAGTACTTC
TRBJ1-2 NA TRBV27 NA CASSLRGFNGYGYTF TGTGCCAGCAGTTTAAGGGGTTTTAATGGCTATGGCTACACCTTC
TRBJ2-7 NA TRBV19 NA CASSDRGRLYEQYF TGTGCCAGTAGTGATAGGGGCAGACTCTACGAGCAGTACTTC
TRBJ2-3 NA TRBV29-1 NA CSVEWVTDGTDTQYF TGCAGCGTTGAATGGGTGACAGATGGCACAGATACGCAGTATTTT
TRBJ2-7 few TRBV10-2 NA CASSDNWGLSSYEQYF TGCGCCAGCAGCGACAACTGGGGACTGAGCTCCTACGAGCAGTACTTC
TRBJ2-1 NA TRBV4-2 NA CASSPREGNEQFF TGTGCCAGCAGCCCCCGCGAGGGAAATGAGCAGTTCTTC
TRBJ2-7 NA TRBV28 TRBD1 CASSFGQGSTYEQYF TGTGCCAGCAGCTTCGGACAGGGATCTACCTACGAGCAGTACTTC
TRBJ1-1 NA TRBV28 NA CASSFWGRGYNTEAFF TGTGCCAGCAGTTTTTGGGGCAGGGGATATAACACTGAAGCTTTCTTT
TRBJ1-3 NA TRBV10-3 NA CAISDLAGVRNTIYF TGTGCCATCAGTGATTTAGCGGGTGTAAGGAACACCATATATTTT
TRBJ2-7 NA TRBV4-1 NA CASSQVGQGPFRDF TGCGCCAGCAGCCAGGTCGGACAAGGACCCTTTCGGGACTTC
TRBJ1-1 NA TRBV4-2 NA CASSQDGAPGTEAFF TGTGCCAGCAGCCAAGATGGAGCCCCCGGAACTGAAGCTTTCTTT
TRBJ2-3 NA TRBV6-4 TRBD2 CASSEGAGAADTQYF TGTGCCAGCAGTGAGGGAGCGGGAGCGGCAGATACGCAGTATTTT